This passage covers 30 T cell receptor beta chains from one sample sequenced in a study of blood T cell repertoires in COVID-19. The data were produced by immunoSEQ multiplex PCR, yet TCRdb's version contains in-frame clones alone and is incomplete. The data contain 220,000 or so clones, around four fifths of them singletons. Sequencing input: peripheral blood. These receptors were obtained from a woman aged 60-70 years who had recovered from COVID-19.

Only a few counts were recorded for this clone. This chain uses TRBV7-2 with TRBJ1-1; D unresolved. The ends were cut back, 3 bases at V and 4 bases at J, with 9 bases in the middle. Germline V CDR1 and CDR2: SGHTA, FQGNSA. The CDR3 sequence is 13 residues long. This CDR3 is CASSFGEGTEAFF. DNA of the CDR3: TGTGCCAGCAGCTTTGGGGAGGGCACTGAAGCTTTCTTT.

The chain couples TRBV6-6 to TRBJ1-3; 7 bases are a match to TRBD1. The CDR3 length is 14 residues. J lost 9 bases, V lost 5 bases, and 10 bases had no gene match. CDR1 is MNHNY and CDR2 is SVGAGI in the germline V gene (reference sequence). CDR3 DNA: TGTGCCAGCAGTCTAGGGGGCGCAAGTGGCACCATATATTTT. Protein product: CASSLGGASGTIYF.

This sequence joins TRBV30 and TRBJ1-1; D is undetermined. Germline CDR1 reads GTSNPN; CDR2 reads SVGIG (reference sequence). The CDR3 sequence is 14 residues long. The germline V and J ends were trimmed by 3 bases and 3 bases, with 14 bases remaining between them. DNA for the CDR3: TGTGCCTGGAGCAGTTACAGCAGCTACACTGAAGCTTTCTTT. Its translation is CAWSSYSSYTEAFF.

In nucleotides, the CDR3 is TGCGCCAGTAGACAGAACCCCGGAAACACCATATATTTT. Amino acid sequence: CASRQNPGNTIYF. This chain joins TRBV5-1 and TRBJ1-3; TRBD1 might be the D (5 bases). The CDR3 is 13 amino acids. The V end was cut by 8 bases, the J end by 4 bases, with 13 bases between. Germline CDR1 and CDR2: SGHRS and YFSETQ.

The sample holds a few counts of this clone. The CDR3 loop reads CASILRGTHHEQYF. The CDR3 bases are TGTGCCAGCATCCTGCGGGGGACTCACCACGAGCAGTACTTC. The chain carries TRBV2 and TRBJ2-7; TRBD2 matches at 7 bases. The V segment lost 7 bases and the J segment 5 bases; nucleotides outside the gene matches: 11. CDR3 length: 14 amino acids. The germline V gene encodes CDR1 SNHLY and CDR2 FYNNEI.

This clone was seen a single time. V and J are TRBV11-2 and TRBJ1-2; D is perhaps TRBD1 (6 bases). The germline gives CDR1 SGHAT, CDR2 FQNNGV. V was shortened by 1 base and J by 2 bases, with 14 bases between the two germline ends. The CDR3 is 16 residues long. The CDR3 region is CASSLGPPQGNYGYTF. The CDR3 region has the DNA TGTGCCAGCAGCTTAGGGCCTCCACAGGGAAACTATGGCTACACCTTC.

This chain joins TRBV4-2 and TRBJ2-5; 10 bases fit TRBD2. This CDR3 spans 16 amino acids. Germline V lookup: CDR1 LGHNA, CDR2 YNFKEQ. J lost 5 bases, V lost 1 base, and 7 bases had no gene match. CDR3 bases: TGTGCCAGCAGCCAAGTGGTAGCGGGGGGAAAGGAGACCCAGTACTTC. Amino acids: CASSQVVAGGKETQYF.

In DNA form, the CDR3 reads TGTGCCAGCAGTTACGGGTCGGGGGTCCGCGATGAGCAGTTCTTC. Residues: CASSYGSGVRDEQFF. This chain links TRBV6-2 or TRBV6-3 with TRBJ2-1, with D possibly being TRBD2 (6 bases). Germline V gene data show CDR1 as MNHEY and CDR2 as SVGEGT. This CDR3 region has 15 residues. V was shortened by 2 bases and J by 8 bases, with 16 bases between the two germline ends.

Of note for this clone: Other DNA sequences within the sample encode an identical CDR3. This rearrangement joins TRBV20-1 to TRBJ2-7, with no clear D. The V gene's germline CDR1 is DFQATT and CDR2 SNEGSKA (reference sequence). The CDR3 has 11 residues. V was pared by 0 bases and J by 3 bases, with 3 bases between. CDR3 in amino acids: CSARDFYEQYF. CDR3 bases: TGCAGTGCTAGAGACTTCTACGAGCAGTACTTC.

The chain combines TRBV7-9 with TRBJ2-2; TRBD1 agrees at 9 bases. This CDR3 contains 17 residues. Per the germline V gene, CDR1 is SEHNR and CDR2 is FQNEAQ (reference sequence). The ends lost 6 bases at V and 3 bases at J; junction bases unmatched: 11. CDR3 protein: CASRRNYRGPDTGELFF. DNA of the CDR3: TGTGCCAGCAGGCGCAATTACAGGGGGCCCGACACCGGGGAGCTGTTTTTT.

The rearrangement links TRBV18 to TRBJ2-5, with TRBD1 identical over 8 bases. V shed 5 bases and J 4 bases; nucleotides not matched to a gene: 9. This CDR3 contains 15 residues. CDR1 is KGHSH and CDR2 is LQKENI in the germline V gene. The CDR3 region is CASSTGQGLSETQYF. CDR3 nucleotides: TGTGCCAGCTCAACCGGACAGGGCCTTTCAGAGACCCAGTACTTC.

Notes on this clone: Other DNA sequences from this sample encode an identical CDR3 as well. The rearrangement joins TRBV7-2 to TRBJ2-7, with D unclear. The CDR3 loop spans 11 amino acids. Trimming cost V 3 bases and J 4 bases, with 4 bases left between them. CDR1 is SGHTA, CDR2 FQGNSA, per germline. CDR3 sequence: CASSLSYEQYF. CDR3 coding DNA: TGTGCCAGCAGCTTGTCGTACGAGCAGTACTTC.

The rearrangement links TRBV21-1 to TRBJ2-2; the table's D call, TRBD2, was not checked against the DNA. TRBV21-1 is listed as a pseudogene. CDR3 length: 17 amino acids. The CDR3 region has the DNA TGTGCCAGCAGCAAACCTCTGGCGGGGGGGCCAAACGGGGAGCTGTTTTTT. Its translation: CASSKPLAGGPNGELFF.

The genes are TRBV29-1 and TRBJ2-1; 12 bases match TRBD2. Trimming at V came to 7 bases and at J to 3 bases, leaving 4 bases not matched to a gene. Germline values: CDR1 SQVTM, CDR2 ANQGSEA. The CDR3 consists of 14 residues. The CDR3 sequence: CSALTSGGYNEQFF. The CDR3 DNA reads as TGCAGCGCCCTGACTAGCGGGGGCTACAATGAGCAGTTCTTC.

The J gene is TRBJ1-1, the V gene TRBV15, with D possibly matching TRBD1 (6 bases). Germline CDR1 LNHNV, CDR2 YYDKDF (reference sequence). V dropped 1 base and J dropped 3 bases, with 12 bases sitting between them. This CDR3 contains 15 residues. CDR3 residues: CATSRGQVAYTEAFF. The CDR3 bases are TGTGCCACCAGCAGAGGACAGGTTGCTTACACTGAAGCTTTCTTT.

V and J are TRBV5-4 and TRBJ2-3; D not resolved. Between the trimmed V and J ends, which lost 4 bases and 4 bases, there was a span of 7 bases. Germline CDR1 and CDR2: SGHNT and YYREEE (reference sequence). This CDR3 spans 12 amino acids. The CDR3 coding sequence is TGTGCCAGCAGCCTAGTTTCAGATACGCAGTATTTT. It codes for CASSLVSDTQYF.

CDR3 coding DNA: TGTGCCAGCTCATCGTCCCTCGAGCAGTACTTC. It translates to CASSSSLEQYF. This sequence joins TRBV18 and TRBJ2-7, with D uncertain. The CDR3 runs to 11 residues. The germline V and J ends were trimmed by 5 bases and 6 bases, with 8 bases remaining between them. Germline V CDR1 and CDR2: KGHSH, LQKENI.

V usage is TRBV29-1 and J usage is TRBJ1-2; perhaps TRBD1 as D (6 bases). V lost 7 bases to trimming and J lost 5 bases, with 11 bases between them. This CDR3 has 11 amino acids. Germline V gives CDR1 SQVTM, CDR2 ANQGSEA. The DNA of the CDR3 is TGCAGCGCCCAGGACAGTTATGGCTACACCTTC. Its protein is CSAQDSYGYTF.

The V call is TRBV18, the J call TRBJ1-2, with D possibly being TRBD1 (6 bases). Germline V gives CDR1 KGHSH, CDR2 LQKENI. Deletions cut 0 bases from V and 4 bases from J, with 6 bases between. The CDR3 spans 13 residues. DNA of the CDR3: TGTGCCAGCTCACCACCGGGGGCCTATGGCTACACCTTC. It codes for CASSPPGAYGYTF.

CDR3 nucleotides: TGCGCCAGCAGCTTGTCCTCCAGTAGCGTGAACACTGAAGCTTTCTTT. Its translation: CASSLSSSSVNTEAFF. The rearrangement uses TRBV5-1 and TRBJ1-1, with unresolved D. From germline, CDR1 is SGHRS and CDR2 YFSETQ. V was pared by 1 base and J by 0 bases, with 13 bases between. This CDR3 has 16 amino acids.

This chain links TRBV12-5 with TRBJ2-7; D perhaps matches TRBD1 (6 bases). The CDR3 is 15 amino acids. Trimming left V 1 base short and J 0 bases short, with 10 bases between. Per germline, CDR1 LGHNT and CDR2 FRNRAP. CDR3 bases: TGTGCTAGTGGTTTGGGGACAGCCTACTCCTACGAGCAGTACTTC. Encoded protein: CASGLGTAYSYEQYF.

The rearrangement uses TRBV19 and TRBJ1-6; perhaps TRBD1 as D (6 bases). The germline V gene has CDR1 LNHDA and CDR2 SQIVND (reference sequence). Deletions cut 5 bases from V and 5 bases from J, with 16 bases between. The CDR3 contains 16 residues. CDR3 sequence reads: CASSVKRQVDNSPLHF. CDR3 nucleotide sequence: TGTGCCAGTAGTGTCAAACGACAGGTGGATAATTCACCCCTCCACTTT.

The V gene is TRBV3-1 (or the pseudogene TRBV3-2), the J gene TRBJ2-3, with a weak D call TRBD2 (6 bases). The CDR3 has 13 amino acids. CDR1 is LGHDT, CDR2 YNNKEL, per germline (reference sequence). Trimming left V 3 bases short and J 4 bases short, with 8 bases between. The chain's CDR3 is CASSQEGPDTQYF. The CDR3 DNA is TGTGCCAGCAGCCAGGAGGGCCCAGATACGCAGTATTTT.

J is TRBJ1-5 and V is TRBV18; 7 bases align to TRBD1. Trimming removed 2 bases from V and 5 bases from J; junction bases left unmatched: 6. The CDR3 covers 15 residues. Germline values: CDR1 KGHSH, CDR2 LQKENI. The CDR3 region has the DNA TGTGCCAGCTCACCAAACAGGGGAGAAGATCAGCCCCAGCATTTT. Translated, it gives CASSPNRGEDQPQHF. The full variable domain, with the rest looked up from reference TRBV18 and TRBJ1-5, is NAGVMQNPRHLVRRRGQEARLRCSPMKGHSHVYWYRQLPEEGLKFMVYLQKENIIDESGMPKERFSAEFPKEGPSILRIQQVVRGDSAAYFCASSPNRGEDQPQHFGDGTRLSIL.

The chain has TRBV7-3 and TRBJ1-1; 7 bases agree with TRBD1. The trim removed 5 bases at V and 0 bases at J, leaving 3 bases unmatched. Germline CDR1 SGHTA, CDR2 FQGTGA. The CDR3 runs 14 residues. The CDR3 sequence is CASSQQGLNTEAFF. The CDR3 DNA follows: TGTGCCAGCAGCCAACAGGGGTTGAACACTGAAGCTTTCTTT.

The rearrangement uses TRBV2 and TRBJ1-5; D is ambiguous. V shed 6 bases and J shed 5 bases, with 5 bases lying between them. This CDR3 spans 11 amino acids. Germline CDR1 and CDR2: SNHLY and FYNNEI. The CDR3 region is CASRRDQPQHF. The CDR3 nucleotides read TGTGCCAGCAGGAGGGATCAGCCCCAGCATTTT.

The chain combines TRBV25-1 with TRBJ1-4; 7 positions agree with TRBD1. The V segment lost 7 bases and the J segment 7 bases; nucleotides outside the gene matches: 9. The CDR3 contains 14 residues. CDR1 and CDR2 from the germline V gene are MGHDK and SYGVNS. CDR3 sequence reads: CASKRTGSSEKLFF. The CDR3 DNA reads TGTGCCAGCAAGAGGACAGGTTCGAGTGAAAAACTGTTTTTT.

V and J are TRBV6-6 and TRBJ2-7, with TRBD1 matching over 9 bases. The CDR3 length is 16 residues. CDR1 MNHNY and CDR2 SVGAGI come from the germline V gene (reference sequence). Trimming cost V 6 bases and J 9 bases; bases outside gene matches: 18. As DNA, the CDR3 is TGTGCCAGCAGCTTCTCCGGGACAGGGAACTCTCAGGTGCAGTACTTC. Protein sequence: CASSFSGTGNSQVQYF.

The genes are TRBV9 and TRBJ2-5; maybe TRBD2 (5 bases). Germline CDR1 SGDLS, CDR2 YYNGEE. Trimming took off 3 bases at V and 5 bases at J, with 23 bases between the two ends. The CDR3 has 17 amino acids. DNA of the CDR3: TGTGCCAGCAGCGACCCGGGCCGCGGACGGGGTAGGGAGACCCAGTACTTC. Residues: CASSDPGRGRGRETQYF.

The J gene is TRBJ1-3, the V gene TRBV30; no firm D call. This CDR3 is built from 13 residues. With 2 bases removed from V and 1 base from J, the gap between germline ends came to 6 bases. The germline CDR1 and CDR2 sequences are GTSNPN and SVGIG (reference sequence). Here the CDR3 reads CAWSPQSGNTIYF. The CDR3 nucleotides are TGTGCCTGGAGTCCCCAATCTGGAAACACCATATATTTT.